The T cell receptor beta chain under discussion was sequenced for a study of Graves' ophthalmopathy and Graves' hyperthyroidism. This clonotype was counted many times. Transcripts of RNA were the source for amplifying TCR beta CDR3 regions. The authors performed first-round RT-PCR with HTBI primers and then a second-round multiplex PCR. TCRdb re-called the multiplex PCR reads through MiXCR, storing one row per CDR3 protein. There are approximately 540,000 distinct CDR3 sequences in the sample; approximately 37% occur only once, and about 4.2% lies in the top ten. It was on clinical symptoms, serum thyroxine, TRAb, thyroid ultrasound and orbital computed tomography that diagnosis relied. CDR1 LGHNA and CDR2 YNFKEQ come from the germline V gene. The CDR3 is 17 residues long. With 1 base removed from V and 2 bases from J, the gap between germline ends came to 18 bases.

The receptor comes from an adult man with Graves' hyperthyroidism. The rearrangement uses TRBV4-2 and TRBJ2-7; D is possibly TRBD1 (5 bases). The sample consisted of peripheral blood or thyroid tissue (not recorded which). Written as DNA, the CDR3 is TGTGCCAGCAGCCAAGGTTTCGGGCAGGGTGGAACCTACGAGCAGTACTTC. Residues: CASSQGFGQGGTYEQYF.